One sample yielded the 32 T cell receptor beta chains listed below, sequenced in a study of cytomegalovirus exposure and HLA in healthy donors. The method was immunoSEQ multiplex PCR; TCRdb's version includes in-frame clones alone and lacks a portion of them. The sample records some 270,000 clones, approximately 86% being singletons. What was sequenced was PBMCs. The receptor source for this set is a young woman in good health and CMV-seronegative.

The chain has TRBV5-6 and TRBJ2-7; weak D call: TRBD2 (5 bases). The germline V and J ends were trimmed by 0 bases and 6 bases, with 7 bases remaining between them. This CDR3 has 12 amino acids. Germline assignment: CDR1 SGHDT and CDR2 YYEEEE. Written as DNA, the CDR3 is TGTGCCAGCAGCTTGGTGGCGGGCGAGCAGTACTTC. Protein sequence: CASSLVAGEQYF.

The chain is built from TRBV9 and TRBJ2-7; perhaps TRBD2 as D (5 bases). The V and J ends lost 0 bases and 5 bases respectively, with 18 bases between them. Germline assignment: CDR1 SGDLS and CDR2 YYNGEE. CDR3 length equals 16 residues. The CDR3 spells CASSVGSSGNQDEQYF. The CDR3 coding sequence is TGTGCCAGCAGCGTAGGATCGTCGGGGAATCAGGACGAGCAGTACTTC.

The genes are TRBV30 and TRBJ2-7, with D possibly matching TRBD2 (5 bases). The V gene lost 4 bases and the J gene lost 2 bases, with 15 bases spanning the gap. There are 14 residues in the CDR3. Germline-derived CDR1 and CDR2 are GTSNPN and SVGIG (reference sequence). Written as DNA, the CDR3 is TGTGCCTGGAATGACTACGACAAGACCTACGAGCAGTACTTC. Translating it yields CAWNDYDKTYEQYF.

Comments on this clone: This specimen includes other DNA sequences encoding the same CDR3. The J gene is TRBJ1-5, the V gene TRBV9, with TRBD1 matching over 7 bases. CDR3 size: 15 residues. The V gene's germline CDR1 is SGDLS and CDR2 YYNGEE. V gave up 0 bases and J gave up 4 bases; unmatched junction bases: 4. CDR3 nucleotides: TGTGCCAGCAGCGTAGGGACAGGAGGAAATCAGCCCCAGCATTTT. As protein: CASSVGTGGNQPQHF.

A single count supports this clone. The chain is built from TRBV5-1 and TRBJ2-2, with D maybe TRBD1 (5 bases). CDR1 SGHRS and CDR2 YFSETQ come from the germline V gene. The CDR3 spans 14 residues. Trimming shortened V by 6 bases and J by 5 bases, and 14 bases separated the two germline ends. CDR3 region: CASNIGQGTGELFF. CDR3 DNA: TGCGCCAGCAACATCGGGCAGGGTACCGGGGAGCTGTTTTTT.

V usage is TRBV11-2 and J usage is TRBJ2-7, with a weak D call TRBD1 (5 bases). Germline V gene lookup returns CDR1 SGHAT and CDR2 FQNNGV. The V end was cut by 1 base, the J end by 3 bases, with 13 bases between. The CDR3 runs 15 residues. CDR3 nucleotide sequence: TGTGCCAGCAGCTTAGGAACCAGGGCAGACTACGAGCAGTACTTC. It translates to CASSLGTRADYEQYF.

Only one count was recorded for this clone. This chain joins TRBV7-2 and TRBJ1-1, with 9 bases identical to TRBD1. CDR3 size: 15 residues. Looked up from germline, CDR1 is SGHTA and CDR2 is FQGNSA. With V trimmed by 3 bases and J by 3 bases, 5 bases remained unmatched. CDR3 sequence: CASSFRTGDHTEAFF. In DNA, the CDR3 is TGTGCCAGCAGCTTCCGGACAGGGGACCACACTGAAGCTTTCTTT.

V gene TRBV30 combines with J gene TRBJ1-1; 7 bases fit TRBD1. Germline CDR1 reads GTSNPN; CDR2 reads SVGIG (reference sequence). There are 13 residues in the CDR3. V was clipped by 5 bases and J by 1 base; unmatched bases: 4. CDR3 coding DNA: TGTGCCTGGGAGGGACAGCCGAACACTGAAGCTTTCTTT. Residues: CAWEGQPNTEAFF.

This clone was detected a few times. The J gene is TRBJ1-1, the V gene TRBV7-3, with 8 bases lining up with TRBD1. Trimming cost V 5 bases and J 5 bases; bases outside gene matches: 4. Germline CDR1 reads SGHTA; CDR2 reads FQGTGA. The CDR3 covers 13 residues. CDR3 DNA: TGTGCCAGCAGCCCGACAGGGGTAACTGAAGCTTTCTTT. This codes for CASSPTGVTEAFF.

This chain joins TRBV11-2 and TRBJ2-7; 10 nucleotides agree with TRBD2. V lost 2 bases, J lost 1 base, and 2 bases stayed unmatched. There are 15 residues in the CDR3. Germline lookup yields CDR1 SGHAT and CDR2 FQNNGV. In DNA form, the CDR3 reads TGTGCCAGCAGCTTATATAGCGGGGGGTCCTACGAGCAGTACTTC. Its protein product is CASSLYSGGSYEQYF. Full variable domain (outside the CDR3, taken from reference TRBV11-2 and TRBJ2-7): EAGVAQSPRYKIIEKRQSVAFWCNPISGHATLYWYQQILGQGPKLLIQFQNNGVVDDSQLPKDRFSAERLKGVDSTLKIQPAKLEDSAVYLCASSLYSGGSYEQYFGPGTRLTVT.

The rearrangement joins TRBV18 to TRBJ1-5; the D gene is possibly TRBD1 (5 bases). Deletions cut 2 bases from V and 6 bases from J, with 14 bases between. The CDR3 spans 15 residues. CDR1 and CDR2 (germline): KGHSH, LQKENI. The CDR3 is CASSPTDRGGQPQHF. The CDR3 bases are TGTGCCAGCTCACCAACGGATAGGGGCGGTCAGCCCCAGCATTTT.

The V call is TRBV25-1, the J call TRBJ2-7; 7 nucleotides align to TRBD1. The length of the CDR3 is 13 residues. Germline V gene lookup returns CDR1 MGHDK and CDR2 SYGVNS. Trimming cost V 6 bases and J 3 bases; bases outside gene matches: 5. CDR3 loop: CASRPYRGYEQYF. The CDR3 DNA is TGTGCCAGCAGGCCTTACAGGGGCTACGAGCAGTACTTC.

This clone was detected only a few times. The gene calls are TRBV27 and TRBJ2-7; TRBD1 aligns across 11 bases. Trimming at V came to 6 bases and at J to 3 bases, leaving 1 base not matched to a gene. This CDR3 contains 13 residues. Germline V lookup: CDR1 MNHEY, CDR2 SMNVEV (reference sequence). CDR3 region: CASSGTGGYEQYF. CDR3 in DNA: TGTGCCAGCAGCGGGACAGGGGGCTACGAGCAGTACTTC.

V gene TRBV14 combines with J gene TRBJ2-3; unclear D gene. The germline V gene has CDR1 SGHDN and CDR2 FVKESK. V dropped 1 base and J dropped 1 base, with 12 bases sitting between them. The CDR3 has 16 amino acids. CDR3 protein: CASSQGAERRTDTQYF. The CDR3 nucleotides are TGTGCCAGCAGCCAAGGGGCCGAACGCCGCACAGATACGCAGTATTTT.

V is TRBV5-1 and J is TRBJ1-5, with 9 bases matching TRBD1. The CDR3 consists of 14 residues. V lost 4 bases and J lost 7; bases outside the gene matches: 6. Germline V lookup: CDR1 SGHRS, CDR2 YFSETQ. CDR3 DNA sequence: TGCGCCAGCAGCCTCACAGGGGGCCGGCAGCCCCAGCATTTT. Translated, it gives CASSLTGGRQPQHF.

The chain couples TRBV30 to TRBJ2-5; D is perhaps TRBD2 (6 bases). Trimming shortened V by 3 bases and J by 2 bases, and 10 bases separated the two germline ends. Germline lookup yields CDR1 GTSNPN and CDR2 SVGIG (reference sequence). The CDR3 is 13 residues long. CDR3 DNA sequence: TGTGCCTGGAGCCCTAGCGATCAAGAGACCCAGTACTTC. Amino acid sequence: CAWSPSDQETQYF. The variable domain in full, with the rest retrieved from reference TRBV30 and TRBJ2-5, is SQTIHQWPATLVQPVGSPLSLECTVEGTSNPNLYWYRQAAGRGLQLLFYSVGIGQISSEVPQNLSASRPQDRQFILSSKKLLLSDSGFYLCAWSPSDQETQYFGPGTRLLVL.

The chain is built from TRBV18 and TRBJ2-3; 7 bases are shared with TRBD2. Per the germline V gene, CDR1 is KGHSH and CDR2 is LQKENI. The CDR3 consists of 14 residues. Losses at the gene ends were 6 bases for V and 2 bases for J; bases not matched to a gene: 5. CDR3 residues: CASSSGLYTDTQYF. In DNA form, the CDR3 reads TGTGCCAGCTCGTCGGGACTATACACAGATACGCAGTATTTT.

The chain recombines TRBV5-1 with TRBJ1-1, with a possible D match to TRBD1 (5 bases). Germline CDR1 reads SGHRS; CDR2 reads YFSETQ. V was clipped by 2 bases and J by 1 base, with 15 bases between them. The CDR3 spans 16 residues. CDR3 sequence reads: CASSFDAGRGNTEAFF. CDR3 bases: TGCGCCAGCAGCTTTGACGCAGGGAGGGGGAACACTGAAGCTTTCTTT.

The chain recombines TRBV25-1 with TRBJ2-3; weak D call: TRBD2 (5 bases). Per germline, CDR1 MGHDK and CDR2 SYGVNS. This CDR3 is 13 amino acids long. V gave up 6 bases and J gave up 6 bases, with 13 bases separating them. This CDR3 reads CASRDSHRDTQYF. CDR3 bases: TGTGCCAGCAGGGACTCTCACCGCGATACGCAGTATTTT. The variable domain in full, with the rest retrieved from reference TRBV25-1 and TRBJ2-3, is EADIYQTPRYLVIGTGKKITLECSQTMGHDKMYWYQQDPGMELHLIHYSYGVNSTEKGDLSSESTVSRIRTEHFPLTLESARPSHTSQYLCASRDSHRDTQYFGPGTRLTVL.

The gene calls are TRBV11-2 and TRBJ2-7; TRBD1 aligns across 11 bases. Germline CDR1 reads SGHAT; CDR2 reads FQNNGV. The V and J ends lost 2 bases and 6 bases, in that order; junction bases with no gene match: 3. The CDR3 runs 14 residues. The CDR3, as DNA: TGTGCCAGCAGCTTACCGGGACAGGGGGGCGAGCAGTACTTC. This codes for CASSLPGQGGEQYF. The full variable domain, rest sourced from reference TRBV11-2 and TRBJ2-7, is EAGVAQSPRYKIIEKRQSVAFWCNPISGHATLYWYQQILGQGPKLLIQFQNNGVVDDSQLPKDRFSAERLKGVDSTLKIQPAKLEDSAVYLCASSLPGQGGEQYFGPGTRLTVT.

The gene calls are TRBV19 and TRBJ1-1; D uncertain. The CDR3 consists of 12 residues. V was trimmed by 2 bases and J by 6 bases, leaving 7 bases between them. The V gene's germline CDR1 is LNHDA and CDR2 SQIVND (reference sequence). The CDR3 sequence is CASSITQSEAFF. The DNA of the CDR3 is TGTGCCAGTAGTATAACGCAGTCTGAAGCTTTCTTT. The full variable domain, in which reference TRBV19 and TRBJ1-1 provide the parts outside the CDR3, is DGGITQSPKYLFRKEGQNVTLSCEQNLNHDAMYWYRQDPGQGLRLIYYSQIVNDFQKGDIAEGYSVSREKKESFPLTVTSAQKNPTAFYLCASSITQSEAFFGQGTRLTVV.

A note on this clone: It is likely a read error, because the conserved phenylalanine at the end of the CDR3 is missing. It is unclear where the CDR3 begins or ends on the DNA, so no DNA is shown, and the CDR3 is as TCRdb lists it. CDR3 residues: CASSLDSRNRLG. The chain employs TRBV7-9 and TRBJ1-6; TRBD1 was called by the table and not checked on the DNA. From its first to its last residue, the CDR3 has 12 amino acids. Germline V gene data show CDR1 as SEHNR and CDR2 as FQNEAQ (reference sequence).

V usage is TRBV6-9 and J usage is TRBJ2-7, with TRBD2 matching over 8 bases. This CDR3 is 14 amino acids long. J gave up 0 bases and V 7 bases, and 5 bases lay outside the gene matches. CDR1 is MNHGY and CDR2 is SVAAGI in the germline V gene. CDR3 nucleotide sequence: TGTGCCAGCACCGGGAGGGAACCCTCCTACGAGCAGTACTTC. Protein sequence: CASTGREPSYEQYF.

The genes are TRBV5-1 and TRBJ2-2; no firm D call. The CDR3 is 15 amino acids. Trimming stripped 7 bases from V and 0 bases from J, with 13 bases between. Germline V gene lookup returns CDR1 SGHRS and CDR2 YFSETQ. The CDR3 region has the DNA TGCGCCAGCGATAACGGGTATACGAACACCGGGGAGCTGTTTTTT. Translation: CASDNGYTNTGELFF.

The chain combines TRBV5-1 with TRBJ2-7; D unresolved. This CDR3 is built from 15 residues. V was shortened by 4 bases and J by 4 bases, with 18 bases between the two germline ends. Germline CDR1 SGHRS, CDR2 YFSETQ. Here the CDR3 reads CASSVTVSTPYEQYF. The DNA of the CDR3 is TGCGCCAGCAGCGTCACAGTCTCTACACCTTACGAGCAGTACTTC.

The CDR3: CASRGQRGNNEQFF. The CDR3 region has the DNA TGTGCCAGCAGGGGGCAGCGGGGTAACAATGAGCAGTTCTTC. V and J are TRBV6-4 and TRBJ2-1, with 7 bases matching TRBD2. The CDR3 spans 14 residues. V lost 6 bases to trimming and J lost 5 bases; unmatched junction nucleotides: 7. Germline assignment: CDR1 MRHNA and CDR2 SNTAGT.

The V call is TRBV19, the J call TRBJ2-3; possibly TRBD1 for D (5 bases). The CDR3 contains 12 residues. Germline assignment: CDR1 LNHDA and CDR2 SQIVND (reference sequence). Trimming pared 9 bases from V and 4 bases from J, leaving 11 bases between. CDR3 in amino acids: CASNQGADTQYF. The CDR3 region has the DNA TGTGCCAGCAACCAAGGGGCAGATACGCAGTATTTT. The complete variable domain, with remaining parts taken from reference TRBV19 and TRBJ2-3, reads DGGITQSPKYLFRKEGQNVTLSCEQNLNHDAMYWYRQDPGQGLRLIYYSQIVNDFQKGDIAEGYSVSREKKESFPLTVTSAQKNPTAFYLCASNQGADTQYFGPGTRLTVL.

The rearrangement uses TRBV28 and TRBJ1-2; 7 bases are a match to TRBD1. Germline-derived CDR1 and CDR2 are MDHEN and SYDVKM. The junction had 22 bases not matched to a gene; V was cut back by 4 bases and J by 5 bases. This CDR3 is 19 amino acids long. CDR3 in amino acids: CASSYGTRGQRRTFYGYTF. CDR3 in DNA: TGTGCCAGCAGTTATGGGACGAGGGGACAGCGGAGGACCTTTTATGGCTACACCTTC.

This clone appeared a single time. The chain joins TRBV7-9 to TRBJ2-1, with TRBD2 as a possible D gene (6 bases). This CDR3 contains 15 residues. With 7 bases removed from V and 5 bases from J, the gap between germline ends came to 18 bases. The germline V gene has CDR1 SEHNR and CDR2 FQNEAQ (reference sequence). CDR3: CASILGRGNNNEQFF. The CDR3 DNA is TGTGCCAGCATCCTCGGGCGGGGTAACAACAATGAGCAGTTCTTC. Combining the CDR3 with reference TRBV7-9 and TRBJ2-1 gives the whole variable domain DTGVSQNPRHKITKRGQNVTFRCDPISEHNRLYWYRQTLGQGPEFLTYFQNEAQLEKSRLLSDRFSAERPKGSFSTLEIQRTEQGDSAMYLCASILGRGNNNEQFFGPGTRLTVL.

The chain links TRBV11-3 to TRBJ2-5; D may be TRBD2 (5 bases). The CDR3 length is 16 residues. V was clipped by 1 base and J by 3 bases, with 15 bases between them. Germline V gene sequence: CDR1 SGHNT, CDR2 YENEEA. The CDR3 bases are TGTGCCAGCAGCTTAGGATGGGAGAAAGGGAAAGAGACCCAGTACTTC. Translated, it gives CASSLGWEKGKETQYF.

The chain is built from TRBV6-6 and TRBJ1-5; 7 nucleotides agree with TRBD1. Germline V gene sequence: CDR1 MNHNY, CDR2 SVGAGI (reference sequence). This CDR3 comprises 14 residues. V lost 7 bases and J lost 3; bases outside the gene matches: 6. The CDR3 DNA reads TGTGCCAGCAACACCGGGACAGTCAATCAGCCCCAGCATTTT. This gives the protein CASNTGTVNQPQHF.

This chain connects TRBV30 to TRBJ1-2; 11 positions match TRBD1. The V and J ends lost 4 bases and 7 bases, in that order; junction bases with no gene match: 8. The CDR3 totals 14 residues. The germline gives CDR1 GTSNPN, CDR2 SVGIG (reference sequence). The CDR3 sequence: CAWKGLGTGGGYTF. DNA of the CDR3: TGTGCCTGGAAAGGCCTGGGGACAGGGGGTGGCTACACCTTC.